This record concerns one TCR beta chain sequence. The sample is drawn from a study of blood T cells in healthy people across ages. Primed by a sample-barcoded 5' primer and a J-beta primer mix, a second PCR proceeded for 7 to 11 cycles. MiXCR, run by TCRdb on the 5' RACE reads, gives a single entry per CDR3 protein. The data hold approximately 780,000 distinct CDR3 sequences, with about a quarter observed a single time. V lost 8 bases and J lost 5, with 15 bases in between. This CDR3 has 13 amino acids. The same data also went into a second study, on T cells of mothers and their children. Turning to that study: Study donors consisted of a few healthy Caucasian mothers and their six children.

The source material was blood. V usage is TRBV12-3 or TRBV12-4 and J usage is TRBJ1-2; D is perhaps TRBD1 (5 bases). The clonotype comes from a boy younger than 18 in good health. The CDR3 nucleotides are TGTGCCAGCGAAACAGGTGATGGGTATGGCTACACCTTC. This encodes CASETGDGYGYTF.